What follows are 3 T cell receptor beta chains derived from one specimen sequenced in a study of blood T cell repertoires in COVID-19 (dated by TCRdb to between 2020 and 2021). Library construction relied on the immunoSEQ multiplex PCR assay. The source is immuneACCESS, and TCRdb retained only in-frame sequences with V and J called. Part of the clones is not carried over; for the studies checked, unresolved V genes explain less than half of this, and the remainder is unexplained. The sample table lists 170,000 or so clones, 80% to 90% of them with a count of one. Together, the top ten hold 1.9% of the sample. Sequencing was done on a sample of peripheral blood. The source is a man in his late teens or twenties who had recovered from COVID-19.

V is TRBV24-1 and J is TRBJ2-1, with 13 bases identical to TRBD2. The CDR3 has 18 residues. Trimming cost V 5 bases and J 5 bases; bases outside gene matches: 11. From germline, CDR1 is KGHDR and CDR2 SFDVKD. The CDR3 here is CATSAPGTSGTANNEQFF. For the CDR3, the DNA is TGTGCCACCAGTGCCCCAGGGACTAGCGGGACAGCCAACAATGAGCAGTTCTTC.

The rearrangement links TRBV19 to TRBJ2-2; TRBD2 aligns across 15 bases. V lost 10 bases, J lost 0 bases, and 9 bases stayed unmatched. This CDR3 contains 18 residues. Germline lookup yields CDR1 LNHDA and CDR2 SQIVND (reference sequence). This CDR3 reads CATRPGLAGGPNTGELFF. In nucleotides, the CDR3 is TGTGCCACCCGACCGGGACTAGCGGGAGGCCCGAACACCGGGGAGCTGTTTTTT.

The rearrangement joins TRBV6-5 to TRBJ2-7; TRBD2 matches at 9 bases. The germline V gene encodes CDR1 MNHEY and CDR2 SVGAGI. This CDR3 comprises 15 residues. V was pared by 2 bases and J by 3 bases, with 5 bases of the junction left unmatched. In nucleotides, the CDR3 is TGTGCCAGCAGTTACATCGCGACTAGCGGCTACGAGCAGTACTTC. It yields the protein CASSYIATSGYEQYF.